The next 27 T cell receptor beta chains were all read from a single sample in a study of T cell responses to AZD1222 COVID-19 vaccine. The protocol was immunoSEQ multiplex PCR, while the TCRdb copy is restricted to in-frame clones and leaves out a portion. The table records fewer than 100,000 clones, 90% of them present only once. This specimen consisted of peripheral blood, obtained on day 0 of AZD1222 vaccination. The source of these receptors is an adult in good health.

CDR3 in amino acids: CASSLPLPGQPYEQYF. In DNA form, the CDR3 reads TGTGCCAGCAGTTTACCGCTTCCGGGACAGCCCTACGAGCAGTACTTC. The chain combines TRBV6-5 with TRBJ2-7; 7 bases match TRBD1. This CDR3 spans 16 amino acids. Per the germline V gene, CDR1 is MNHEY and CDR2 is SVGAGI. The trim removed 4 bases at V and 2 bases at J, leaving 11 bases unmatched.

This sequence joins TRBV5-1 and TRBJ1-1; D gene uncertain. Germline CDR1 SGHRS, CDR2 YFSETQ. The CDR3 length is 13 residues. V lost 6 bases and J lost 1, with 10 bases in between. The CDR3 coding sequence is TGCGCCAGCACGGTAACCGCGAACACTGAAGCTTTCTTT. Protein: CASTVTANTEAFF.

The CDR3 DNA reads TGCAGCGTTGAACTCCCAGGGGGCCTTGGCTACACCTTC. It yields the protein CSVELPGGLGYTF. J is TRBJ1-2 and V is TRBV29-1, with TRBD1 matching over 8 bases. The CDR3 sequence is 13 residues long. Germline CDR1 and CDR2: SQVTM and ANQGSEA. Trimming removed 2 bases from V and 7 bases from J; junction bases left unmatched: 6.

About this clone itself: The junction does not match germline at one end; this may be a read error. The V call is TRBV7-7, the J call TRBJ2-2; the D gene is possibly TRBD1 (5 bases). The CDR3 has 15 amino acids. Germline V gene sequence: CDR1 SSHAT, CDR2 FNYEAQ (reference sequence). The CDR3 protein is CASSVDSDNTGELFF. DNA for the CDR3: TGTGCTAGCAGCGTAGACAGCGACAACACCGGGGAGCTGTTTTTT.

With respect to this clone: The same CDR3 also results from other DNA sequences found in this sample. The rearrangement uses TRBV12-5 and TRBJ1-2; tentative D call: TRBD1 (5 bases). Trimming took off 0 bases at V and 0 bases at J, with 20 bases between the two ends. The CDR3 loop spans 19 amino acids. CDR1 and CDR2 from the germline V gene are LGHNT and FRNRAP. Here the CDR3 DNA reads TGTGCTAGTGGTTTGGTTATCTTTGGGGGACGGGGGGCTAACTATGGCTACACCTTC. It yields the protein CASGLVIFGGRGANYGYTF.

The chain couples TRBV19 to TRBJ1-5; 8 nucleotides agree with TRBD1. The J segment lost 1 base and the V segment lost 7 bases, leaving 18 bases of the junction unmatched. The CDR3 spans 19 residues. CDR1 is LNHDA and CDR2 is SQIVND in the germline V gene (reference sequence). CDR3 amino acids: CASKGAGIPGGLSNQPQHF. CDR3 in DNA: TGTGCCAGTAAGGGGGCAGGGATACCAGGGGGCTTGAGCAATCAGCCCCAGCATTTT.

In this sample, this clone turned up a few times. V is TRBV5-1 and J is TRBJ1-1; D remains ambiguous. The V end lost 0 bases, the J end lost 2 bases, and 11 bases lay between the germline ends. CDR1 SGHRS and CDR2 YFSETQ come from the germline V gene. CDR3 length: 15 amino acids. This chain's CDR3 is CASSLAPGINTEAFF. The CDR3 DNA reads as TGCGCCAGCAGCTTGGCACCGGGAATAAACACTGAAGCTTTCTTT.

The chain joins TRBV5-5 to TRBJ2-5, with no clear D. The V and J ends lost 2 bases and 2 bases respectively, with 13 bases between them. Per the germline V gene, CDR1 is SGHKS and CDR2 is YYEKEE (reference sequence). The CDR3 length is 15 residues. As DNA, the CDR3 is TGTGCCAGCAGCTTCTCAAGGCCGATTCAAGAGACCCAGTACTTC. Amino acids: CASSFSRPIQETQYF. Drawing the rest from reference TRBV5-5 and TRBJ2-5, the complete variable domain is DAGVTQSPTHLIKTRGQQVTLRCSPISGHKSVSWYQQVLGQGPQFIFQYYEKEERGRGNFPDRFSARQFPNYSSELNVNALLLGDSALYLCASSFSRPIQETQYFGPGTRLLVL.

J is TRBJ1-5 and V is TRBV2; D is undetermined. This CDR3 contains 13 residues. Germline CDR1 and CDR2: SNHLY and FYNNEI. V was shortened by 7 bases and J by 4 bases, with 11 bases between the two germline ends. CDR3 protein: CASNGDNNQPQHF. In DNA form, the CDR3 reads TGTGCCAGCAACGGGGATAATAATCAGCCCCAGCATTTT.

On this clone: One end of the junction is discordant with germline, which a read error may explain. V gene TRBV3-1 (or the pseudogene TRBV3-2) combines with J gene TRBJ1-2; 7 bases align to TRBD1. Germline CDR1 LGHDT, CDR2 YNNKEL (reference sequence). CDR3 length: 16 amino acids. This CDR3 reads CASSRSLGGEDYGYTF. The CDR3 bases are TGTGCCAGCAGTCGCTCCCTAGGGGGCGAGGACTACGGCTACACCTTC.

The chain carries TRBV3-1 (or the pseudogene TRBV3-2) and TRBJ1-1, with TRBD1 identical over 7 bases. The junction had 12 bases not matched to a gene; V was cut back by 4 bases and J by 7 bases. The CDR3 extends over 15 amino acids. The germline gives CDR1 LGHDT, CDR2 YNNKEL (reference sequence). CDR3 in amino acids: CASSPLLRGQGEAFF. As DNA, the CDR3 is TGTGCCAGCAGCCCCCTCCTGAGGGGGCAGGGTGAAGCTTTCTTT.

Concerning this clone: An end of the junction differs from the germline gene, which may be a read error. The J gene is TRBJ1-2, the V gene TRBV3-1 (or the pseudogene TRBV3-2); a possible D gene is TRBD1 (5 bases). The CDR3 runs 11 residues. CDR1 and CDR2 (germline): LGHDT, YNNKEL (reference sequence). The CDR3, as DNA: TGTGCCAGCAGCCAAGTGGAGGGGTTTGCCTTC. This translates into CASSQVEGFAF.

This chain uses TRBV7-9 with TRBJ1-4, with D maybe TRBD1 (6 bases). Trimming removed 5 bases at V and 7 bases at J, with 17 bases between. The CDR3 loop spans 15 amino acids. Germline CDR1 is SEHNR and CDR2 is FQNEAQ (reference sequence). CDR3 DNA: TGTGCCAGCAGCGCGGGATCGGGGGGCGGTGAAAAACTGTTTTTT. It translates to CASSAGSGGGEKLFF.

The genes are TRBV5-1 and TRBJ2-1, with 14 bases aligning to TRBD2. Germline V CDR1 and CDR2: SGHRS, YFSETQ. V gave up 4 bases and J gave up 10 bases; unmatched junction bases: 7. The CDR3 covers 15 residues. This CDR3 is CASSVTSGGAYEQFF. The CDR3, as DNA: TGCGCCAGCAGCGTGACTAGCGGGGGGGCCTACGAGCAGTTCTTC.

The rearrangement joins TRBV30 to TRBJ1-2, with D perhaps matching TRBD1 (5 bases). Germline CDR1 is GTSNPN and CDR2 is SVGIG (reference sequence). The germline V and J ends were trimmed by 0 bases and 5 bases, with 10 bases remaining between them. This CDR3 spans 13 amino acids. In nucleotides, the CDR3 is TGTGCCTGGAGTGTACCGGGGCAGTATGGCTACACCTTC. It is translated as CAWSVPGQYGYTF.

The CDR3 DNA sequence: TGTGCCAGCAGTGTAACCGACCGATCTGACTACACCTTC. Its translation is CASSVTDRSDYTF. The chain links TRBV12-3 or TRBV12-4 to TRBJ1-2; D gene unclear. V lost 5 bases, J lost 10 bases, and 17 bases lay in between. The CDR3 loop spans 13 amino acids.

The chain joins TRBV6-1 to TRBJ2-2, with a weak D call TRBD1 (5 bases). Trimming shortened V by 6 bases and J by 2 bases, and 13 bases separated the two germline ends. CDR1 is MNHNS, CDR2 SASEGT, per germline. This CDR3 comprises 15 residues. CDR3 protein: CASRRQGSNTGELFF. CDR3 in DNA: TGTGCCAGCAGGCGGCAGGGCTCTAACACCGGGGAGCTGTTTTTT.

The gene calls are TRBV9 and TRBJ1-1; TRBD1 agrees at 7 bases. CDR1 and CDR2 (germline): SGDLS, YYNGEE. V gave up 3 bases and J gave up 3 bases; unmatched junction bases: 5. The CDR3 runs 14 residues. The CDR3 sequence: CASSAEQGYTEAFF. CDR3 DNA: TGTGCCAGCAGCGCAGAACAGGGGTACACTGAAGCTTTCTTT.

The chain joins TRBV3-1 (or the pseudogene TRBV3-2) to TRBJ1-3; D unclear. V lost 6 bases and J 0 bases, leaving 12 bases between the germline ends. This CDR3 region has 15 residues. Germline V gene lookup returns CDR1 LGHDT and CDR2 YNNKEL (reference sequence). The CDR3 reads CASSLQQSSGNTIYF. In DNA form, the CDR3 reads TGTGCCAGCAGTCTACAACAGAGCTCTGGAAACACCATATATTTT.

This chain joins TRBV7-6 and TRBJ1-5; D remains unclear. The CDR3 consists of 13 residues. With 8 bases removed from V and 2 bases from J, the gap between germline ends came to 10 bases. Germline V gives CDR1 SGHVS, CDR2 FNYEAQ. For the CDR3, the DNA is TGTGCCAGCGGGAGGGAAGGCAATCAGCCCCAGCATTTT. This translates into CASGREGNQPQHF.

This chain connects TRBV7-9 to TRBJ1-2; a possible D gene is TRBD1 (5 bases). V was pared by 3 bases and J by 8 bases, with 10 bases between. Germline V CDR1 and CDR2: SEHNR, FQNEAQ (reference sequence). The CDR3 consists of 12 residues. CDR3 nucleotide sequence: TGTGCCAGCAGCTTTACCGACAGAGGCTACACCTTC. Amino acid sequence: CASSFTDRGYTF.

This clone appeared once. The gene calls are TRBV3-1 (or the pseudogene TRBV3-2) and TRBJ1-1, with D unresolved. There are 13 residues in the CDR3. The V and J ends lost 1 base and 2 bases respectively, with 5 bases between them. Germline V gives CDR1 LGHDT, CDR2 YNNKEL (reference sequence). Here the CDR3 DNA reads TGTGCCAGCAGCCAAGCAGGAAACACTGAAGCTTTCTTT. This translates into CASSQAGNTEAFF.

V and J are TRBV3-1 (or the pseudogene TRBV3-2) and TRBJ2-3, with TRBD2 identical over 11 bases. This CDR3 region has 17 residues. The trim removed 3 bases at V and 4 bases at J, leaving 9 bases unmatched. Per the germline V gene, CDR1 is LGHDT and CDR2 is YNNKEL (reference sequence). The CDR3 DNA sequence: TGTGCCAGCAGCCAGAGGGTCTTAGCGGGGGGGGCAGATACGCAGTATTTT. Protein sequence: CASSQRVLAGGADTQYF.

CDR3 nucleotides: TGCAGCGTCAAGGGCATGGTTGCAACTAATGAAAAACTGTTTTTT. Translation gives CSVKGMVATNEKLFF. The chain employs TRBV29-1 and TRBJ1-4; D unclear. V lost 6 bases and J 0 bases, leaving 14 bases between the germline ends. This CDR3 has 15 amino acids. Germline CDR1 and CDR2: SQVTM and ANQGSEA.

This chain joins TRBV4-3 and TRBJ1-4, with 9 bases fitting TRBD1. Germline V gene lookup returns CDR1 LGHNA and CDR2 YSLEER. This CDR3 comprises 16 residues. Trimming at V came to 1 base and at J to 5 bases, leaving 5 bases not matched to a gene. The CDR3 is CASSQATGTGNEKLFF. The CDR3 coding sequence is TGCGCCAGCAGCCAAGCGACCGGGACAGGGAATGAAAAACTGTTTTTT.

The chain has TRBV27 and TRBJ1-1, with D perhaps matching TRBD1 (6 bases). CDR1 is MNHEY and CDR2 is SMNVEV in the germline V gene (reference sequence). V lost 2 bases to trimming and J lost 5 bases, with 12 bases between them. The length of the CDR3 is 14 residues. CDR3 region: CASSLRTVLTEAFF. The DNA of the CDR3 is TGTGCCAGCAGTTTACGGACAGTCCTTACTGAAGCTTTCTTT.

The sample holds a few counts of this clone. This rearrangement joins TRBV6-5 to TRBJ1-5, with a weak D call TRBD1 (5 bases). Trimming shortened V by 7 bases and J by 9 bases, and 19 bases separated the two germline ends. The CDR3 runs 14 residues. CDR1 and CDR2 from the germline V gene are MNHEY and SVGAGI. CDR3: CASMTQGGEGPQHF. As DNA, the CDR3 is TGTGCCAGCATGACGCAGGGAGGGGAAGGGCCCCAGCATTTT.